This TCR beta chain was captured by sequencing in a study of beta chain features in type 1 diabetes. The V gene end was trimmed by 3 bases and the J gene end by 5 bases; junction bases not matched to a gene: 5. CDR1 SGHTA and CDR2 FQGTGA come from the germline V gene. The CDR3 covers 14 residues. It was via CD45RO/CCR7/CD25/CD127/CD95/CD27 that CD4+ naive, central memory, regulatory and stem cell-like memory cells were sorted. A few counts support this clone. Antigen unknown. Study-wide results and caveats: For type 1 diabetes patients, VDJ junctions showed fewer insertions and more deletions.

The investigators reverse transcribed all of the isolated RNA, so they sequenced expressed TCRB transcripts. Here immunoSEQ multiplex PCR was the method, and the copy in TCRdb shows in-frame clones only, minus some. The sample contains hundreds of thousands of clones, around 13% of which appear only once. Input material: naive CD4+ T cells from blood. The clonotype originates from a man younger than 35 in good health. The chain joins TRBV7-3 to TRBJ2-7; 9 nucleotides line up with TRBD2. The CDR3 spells CASSFGSGGDEQYF. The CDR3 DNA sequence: TGTGCCAGCAGCTTTGGTAGCGGGGGCGACGAGCAGTACTTC.